This TCR beta chain was profiled in a study of shared clonotypes between healthy human individuals (dated by TCRdb to between 2020 and 2021). In the study overall: A couple of women and a few men aged 18 to 49 years were included in the cohort. To estimate repertoire size and how much clonotypes are shared between individuals, the study performed deep sequencing of blood TCR repertoires from a few healthy adults. Between about 0.94 and 8.9 billion PBMCs per donor were obtained by leukapheresis. Libraries were prepared and TCR repertoires were sequenced by different laboratories using diverse techniques, in order to increase sequencing depth and limit assay-specific biases. Per donor, three plates each were used for CD4 naive and CD4 memory, two for CD8 naive, and one for CD8 memory. Study-wide conclusions, independent of this receptor: Because the study included only a small number of donors, the genetic and exposure-history diversity represented was limited. Estimated clonotype richness was generally larger for naive than for memory subsets. Incomplete sequencing was indicated by rarefaction of sorted-subset datasets, despite the large sequencing depth. Pairwise subsampling indicated that sequencing depth was expected to affect the degree of clonotype sharing among donors. Across several donors, around 5.4% of naive CD4, 3% to 3.5% of naive CD8, roughly 2.2% of memory CD4, and under 0.45% of memory CD8 clonotypes were shared. Only blood was sampled, and tissue TCR repertoires likely differ from those in blood. Clonotypes shared by all four sorted-subset donors showed higher generation probabilities than non-shared clonotypes.

The donors were healthy, HIV-negative adults who had no recently reported acute infections or vaccinations. Every donor was a Caucasian adult living in Nashville, Tennessee, USA. CD4+ T cells were enriched by magnetic negative selection, after which naive cells were positively selected on CD45RA and the negative fraction was taken as the memory subset. Blood was collected by leukapheresis, and PBMCs were isolated by Ficoll-Histopaque density gradient centrifugation and then cryopreserved in liquid nitrogen vapor phase. Purity and quantity of every magnetically sorted T cell population were checked by analytical flow cytometry. Each sorted fraction had its genomic DNA isolated and then quantified by UV absorbance on a Nanodrop 2000c. Using the deep immunoSEQ assay, TCR CDR3 regions were amplified from genomic DNA by multiplex PCR. Extracted genomic DNA from each cell subset was spread evenly across all wells of several immunoSEQ 96-well plates, with each plate serving as a replicate. For sorted subsets, roughly 200 ng of genomic DNA, equivalent to some 30,000 T cell genomes, went into each replicate PCR. Purified libraries were measured with a Qubit 3.0 fluorometer, size-checked on a Bioanalyzer 2100, and measured again with the KAPA Library Quantification kit. Every immunoSEQ 96-well plate was sequenced on a dedicated single-read 150-cycle Illumina NextSeq 550 flow cell. Processing in the source paper ran as follows. The immunoSEQ output contained only junctional sequences without quality scores, so filtering could not match that applied to full-length reads. Sequences were annotated with PyIR, a Python wrapper for IgBLAST v1.9, using IMGT germline references to assign V/J genes and CDR3. Any read was removed if the V/J assignment was weak (E-value above 1e-6), the CDR3 was missing, or the read contained stop codons, out-of-frame junctions, or ambiguous translated residues. V3J clonotypes were defined as sequences sharing an identical inferred V gene, J gene, and CDR3 amino acid sequence. The percentage overlap between two repertoires was calculated by dividing the number of shared unique clonotypes by the size of the smaller repertoire. RTK rarefaction, the Chao1 estimator, and Recon v2.1 estimates of unobserved clonotypes were used to assess repertoire richness. Generation probabilities were computed with OLGA for all TCRbeta clonotypes obtained by the gDNA method from a handful of donors. TCRdb holds this immuneACCESS table with in-frame rearrangements only. Some clones are missing; in checked studies, unresolved V genes explain under half, and the rest has no known cause. V and J calls and clone size follow that table, whereas D and trimming were derived from the DNA. The sample table holds roughly 1,500,000 clones, of which nearly 99% were seen once. The ten top clones hold roughly 0.4% of the sample.

Remarks on this clone: The specificity of this receptor is unknown. No qualities accompany the bases; no much larger clone lies one base away.

For this chain, trimming is 5 bases at the V end and 6 bases at the J end, and the number of junction bases without a gene match is 9. The germline V gene (reference sequence) provides CDR1 LNHDA and CDR2 SQIVND. The cysteine opens and the phenylalanine closes a CDR3 of 16 amino acids. Of all the DNA, just the CDR3 is kept, 48 bases in frame from base 1. The TCR sequence derives from a man under 40 in good health. The chain links TRBV19 with TRBJ2-2, and TRBD2 matches 10 of the central bases. Sequencing was performed on naive CD4+ T cells sorted from blood. This specimen's cell subset or site label, interpreted: CD45RA+ positively selected. The DNA is as follows: TGTGCCAGTAGTTACGGACTAGCGGCGGTCCCCGGGGAGCTGTTTTTT. Its coded protein is CASSYGLAAVPGELFF.